The 18 T cell receptor beta chains below come from one sample, sequenced in a study of control samples from healthy donors and cancer patients. The assay was immunoSEQ multiplex PCR, and TCRdb's table has in-frame clones only and misses some. The table includes about 130,000 clones, about 95% detected once. Material: blood. All receptors come from a man aged 30-40 years in good health.

The V call is TRBV6-5, the J call TRBJ1-5; D is unclear. Trimming left V 5 bases short and J 4 bases short, with 15 bases between. The CDR3 runs 15 residues. The germline gives CDR1 MNHEY, CDR2 SVGAGI. The CDR3: CASSNPPPKNQPQHF. For the CDR3, the DNA is TGTGCCAGCAGTAACCCCCCCCCTAAAAATCAGCCCCAGCATTTT.

V usage is TRBV5-1 and J usage is TRBJ1-1; D is unclear. CDR3 length: 13 residues. V gave up 0 bases and J gave up 5 bases, with 8 bases separating them. Germline CDR1 and CDR2: SGHRS and YFSETQ. The CDR3 DNA reads TGCGCCAGCAGCTTGGGAGGAGTAACTGAAGCTTTCTTT. Translation gives CASSLGGVTEAFF.

This chain uses TRBV30 with TRBJ1-6; 8 bases fit TRBD1. Germline loops: CDR1 GTSNPN, CDR2 SVGIG (reference sequence). Germline trimming cut 5 bases from V and 2 bases from J; bases unmatched to any gene: 2. The CDR3 has 14 amino acids. CDR3 region: CAWSGGTYNSPLHF. CDR3 coding DNA: TGTGCCTGGTCAGGGGGCACCTATAATTCACCCCTCCACTTT.

The chain is built from TRBV7-6 and TRBJ1-6; a weak D match, TRBD1 (5 bases). Trimming stripped 5 bases from V and 7 bases from J, with 15 bases between. CDR3 length equals 15 residues. Germline CDR1 SGHVS, CDR2 FNYEAQ. The CDR3 nucleotides are TGTGCCAGCAGCCTTGCCGGGGACGCAAATTCACCCCTCCACTTT. Its protein product is CASSLAGDANSPLHF.

The chain carries TRBV4-2 and TRBJ1-1; 7 positions match TRBD1. The CDR3 consists of 15 residues. Germline V gives CDR1 LGHNA, CDR2 YNFKEQ. Trimming removed 0 bases from V and 0 bases from J; junction bases left unmatched: 1. CDR3 region: CASSQDRGMNTEAFF. The CDR3 DNA reads as TGTGCCAGCAGCCAAGACAGGGGGATGAACACTGAAGCTTTCTTT.

As DNA, the CDR3 is TGTGCCACCCGTCACGGTTTTAATGAGCAGTTCTTC. This sequence encodes CATRHGFNEQFF. The genes are TRBV10-3 and TRBJ2-1; unclear D gene. With 10 bases removed from V and 7 bases from J, the gap between germline ends came to 14 bases. Germline V gene data show CDR1 as ENHRY and CDR2 as SYGVKD. The CDR3 spans 12 residues.

The rearrangement joins TRBV19 to TRBJ1-6; tentative D call: TRBD1 (5 bases). CDR1 is LNHDA and CDR2 is SQIVND in the germline V gene (reference sequence). The CDR3 has 15 residues. The germline V and J ends were trimmed by 8 bases and 7 bases, with 18 bases remaining between them. The DNA for the CDR3 is TGTGCCAGTGAGTCCCGGTCAGGGCGAAATTCACCCCTCCACTTT. It yields the protein CASESRSGRNSPLHF.

The genes are TRBV7-2 and TRBJ2-1; the match to TRBD2 covers 7 bases. The CDR3 has 13 residues. V lost 5 bases and J lost 9; bases outside the gene matches: 7. Germline CDR1 reads SGHTA; CDR2 reads FQGNSA. The CDR3 protein is CASSPRRGSEQFF. In DNA form, the CDR3 reads TGTGCCAGCAGCCCCAGGCGGGGGTCTGAGCAGTTCTTC.

The gene calls are TRBV6-6 and TRBJ1-5; 11 bases agree with TRBD1. The CDR3 runs to 14 residues. V gave up 5 bases and J gave up 10 bases; unmatched junction bases: 7. The germline gives CDR1 MNHNY, CDR2 SVGAGI (reference sequence). The CDR3 region is CASSIGQGAPPQHF. In DNA form, the CDR3 reads TGTGCCAGCAGTATAGGACAGGGGGCCCCTCCCCAGCATTTT.

This rearrangement joins TRBV2 to TRBJ1-5, with D unclear. V lost 5 bases and J 0 bases, leaving 2 bases between the germline ends. The CDR3 totals 12 residues. CDR1 and CDR2 from the germline V gene are SNHLY and FYNNEI. CDR3 bases: TGTGCCAGCAGTCATAGCAATCAGCCCCAGCATTTT. Its protein is CASSHSNQPQHF.

The chain couples TRBV7-9 to TRBJ2-3; a weak D match, TRBD1 (6 bases). This CDR3 comprises 18 residues. V shed 4 bases and J shed 7 bases, with 27 bases lying between them. Looked up from germline, CDR1 is SEHNR and CDR2 is FQNEAQ (reference sequence). CDR3 protein: CASSSPGQSLAGTNTQYF. The CDR3 DNA reads as TGTGCCAGCAGCTCCCCAGGACAGAGTTTAGCAGGGACGAATACGCAGTATTTT.

The chain has TRBV14 and TRBJ2-2; D ambiguous. V gave up 1 base and J gave up 3 bases, with 9 bases separating them. The CDR3 covers 15 residues. Looked up from germline, CDR1 is SGHDN and CDR2 is FVKESK. CDR3 DNA: TGTGCCAGCAGCCAAGGGACCACCTACACCGGGGAGCTGTTTTTT. This codes for CASSQGTTYTGELFF.

The chain carries TRBV10-3 and TRBJ2-2; the match to TRBD2 covers 7 bases. The ends lost 2 bases at V and 4 bases at J; junction bases unmatched: 4. The CDR3 contains 15 residues. Per germline, CDR1 ENHRY and CDR2 SYGVKD. This chain's CDR3 is CAISEESGGTGELFF. The CDR3 bases are TGTGCCATCAGTGAGGAATCGGGGGGCACCGGGGAGCTGTTTTTT.

The chain uses TRBV5-5 and TRBJ2-7; TRBD1 matches at 9 bases. The J segment lost 1 base and the V segment lost 2 bases, leaving 13 bases of the junction unmatched. Looked up from germline, CDR1 is SGHKS and CDR2 is YYEKEE (reference sequence). The CDR3 extends over 18 amino acids. This CDR3 reads CASSLGDRVSSTSYEQYF. The CDR3 DNA follows: TGTGCCAGCAGCTTAGGGGACAGGGTGTCCTCAACGTCCTACGAGCAGTACTTC.

The V gene is TRBV9, the J gene TRBJ1-2, with D perhaps matching TRBD1 (5 bases). Germline-derived CDR1 and CDR2 are SGDLS and YYNGEE. With 3 bases removed from V and 2 bases from J, the gap between germline ends came to 14 bases. This CDR3 has 15 amino acids. In nucleotides, the CDR3 is TGTGCCAGCAGCGGCCGGGACCCTACAAACTATGGCTACACCTTC. Encoded protein: CASSGRDPTNYGYTF.

In the case of this clone: In the same sample, other DNA sequences code for this CDR3. The chain recombines TRBV19 with TRBJ1-5; D possibly corresponds to TRBD1 (5 bases). Per the germline V gene, CDR1 is LNHDA and CDR2 is SQIVND (reference sequence). Trimming took off 5 bases at V and 5 bases at J, with 13 bases between the two ends. This CDR3 region has 14 residues. Written as DNA, the CDR3 is TGTGCCAGTAGTCGCAGAGGGGAGGATCAGCCCCAGCATTTT. As protein: CASSRRGEDQPQHF.

This rearrangement joins TRBV11-2 to TRBJ2-1; D is ambiguous. The CDR3 consists of 13 residues. Between the trimmed V and J ends, which lost 1 base and 3 bases, there was a span of 4 bases. Germline V gene lookup returns CDR1 SGHAT and CDR2 FQNNGV. CDR3 region: CASSLVFYNEQFF. CDR3 coding DNA: TGTGCCAGCAGCTTAGTGTTCTACAATGAGCAGTTCTTC.

This clone was observed once. The chain combines TRBV24-1 with TRBJ2-2; 9 nucleotides line up with TRBD1. From germline, CDR1 is KGHDR and CDR2 SFDVKD. With V trimmed by 4 bases and J by 1 base, 3 bases remained unmatched. The CDR3 length is 16 residues. The CDR3: CATSDPDRGNTGELFF. CDR3 DNA sequence: TGTGCCACCAGTGACCCGGACAGGGGGAACACCGGGGAGCTGTTTTTT.